The 11 T cell receptor beta chains below were found in one sample sequenced in a study of metastatic and nonmetastatic thyroid tumors. The entire patient cohort was treatment-naive prior to thyroid surgery. Via MiXCR, TCRdb re-called the PCR reads. The sample shows about 30,000 clones, 20% to 30% of them seen only once. Sequenced sample: blood. These receptors were collected from a female donor with papillary thyroid cancer or a benign thyroid nodule (not recorded which). Some clones in this sample may be carry-over from other donors' samples.

This clone has just a few counts. The CDR3 sequence is CASAGQSNQPQHF. The CDR3 region has the DNA TGTGCCAGCGCGGGACAGAGCAATCAGCCCCAGCATTTT. The chain links TRBV27 to TRBJ1-5, with 7 bases matching TRBD1. The CDR3 runs 13 residues. CDR1 and CDR2 (germline): MNHEY, SMNVEV (reference sequence). V gave up 8 bases and J gave up 1 base; unmatched junction bases: 2.

This clone was seen many times. This chain uses TRBV20-1 with TRBJ1-4; D may be TRBD1 (5 bases). Germline V gene data show CDR1 as DFQATT and CDR2 as SNEGSKA (reference sequence). V was trimmed by 6 bases and J by 2 bases, leaving 10 bases between them. The CDR3 has 13 residues. This CDR3 is CSAADSTNEKLFF. In DNA form, the CDR3 reads TGCAGTGCGGCTGACAGTACTAATGAAAAACTGTTTTTT.

This clone showed up many times. The chain combines TRBV18 with TRBJ2-1; 11 bases line up with TRBD2. The CDR3 consists of 14 residues. Germline CDR1 and CDR2: KGHSH and LQKENI. V was clipped by 3 bases and J by 7 bases; unmatched bases: 2. The CDR3 sequence: CASSPTSGKNEQFF. As DNA, the CDR3 is TGTGCCAGCTCACCGACTAGCGGGAAGAATGAGCAGTTCTTC.

The table lists this clone with many counts. The chain employs TRBV18 and TRBJ1-1; 11 bases map to TRBD1. Germline CDR1 KGHSH, CDR2 LQKENI. This CDR3 contains 16 residues. V shed 1 base and J 5 bases; nucleotides not matched to a gene: 6. The CDR3 loop reads CASSPRSGQGETEAFF. CDR3 DNA sequence: TGTGCCAGCTCACCACGATCGGGACAGGGGGAAACTGAAGCTTTCTTT.

This clone was recorded many times. The chain links TRBV12-3 or TRBV12-4 to TRBJ2-2; D might be TRBD2 (8 bases). The CDR3 is made up of 16 amino acids. V lost 4 bases and J lost 4, with 16 bases in between. CDR3 bases: TGTGCCAGCAGTTACAGCGGGGGACAGATCACCGGGGAGCTGTTTTTT. It specifies CASSYSGGQITGELFF.

The sample holds many counts of this clone. J is TRBJ2-7 and V is TRBV6-1; 10 positions agree with TRBD2. The CDR3 is 15 residues long. J gave up 6 bases and V 1 base, and 6 bases lay outside the gene matches. Per germline, CDR1 MNHNS and CDR2 SASEGT. CDR3 coding DNA: TGTGCCAGCAGTGAAGGGTTAGCGGGAGGCGGCGAGCAGTACTTC. Its translation is CASSEGLAGGGEQYF.

This clone was detected many times. The J gene is TRBJ2-7, the V gene TRBV19; D might be TRBD1 (6 bases). CDR1 is LNHDA, CDR2 SQIVND, per germline (reference sequence). CDR3 length: 16 residues. V lost 4 bases and J 3 bases, leaving 19 bases between the germline ends. The CDR3 protein is CASSNLAPGQFYEQYF. The CDR3 nucleotides are TGTGCCAGTAGTAATCTAGCCCCTGGACAGTTCTACGAGCAGTACTTC.

This clone was seen at least ten times. V usage is TRBV4-1 and J usage is TRBJ2-2; 10 nucleotides match TRBD2. The V and J ends lost 3 bases and 10 bases, in that order; junction bases with no gene match: 11. The CDR3 runs to 16 residues. CDR1 is MGHRA and CDR2 is YSYEKL in the germline V gene. CDR3: CASSHLSGRADVELFF. CDR3 coding DNA: TGCGCCAGCAGCCACTTAAGCGGGAGGGCCGACGTGGAGCTGTTTTTT.

V usage is TRBV14 and J usage is TRBJ2-7; D ambiguous. The CDR3 has 17 amino acids. V lost 0 bases, J lost 1 base, and 16 bases lay in between. Germline CDR1 is SGHDN and CDR2 is FVKESK. The CDR3 region has the DNA TGTGCCAGCAGCCAAGATACGAGGATTGGGTCGTCCTACGAGCAGTACTTC. Protein product: CASSQDTRIGSSYEQYF.

The gene calls are TRBV20-1 and TRBJ2-3; D might be TRBD2 (6 bases). The V end lost 5 bases, the J end lost 1 base, and 13 bases lay between the germline ends. Germline CDR1 is DFQATT and CDR2 is SNEGSKA (reference sequence). This CDR3 has 14 residues. This CDR3 is CSALALGGTDTQYF. The CDR3, as DNA: TGCAGTGCTCTAGCGCTAGGAGGCACAGATACGCAGTATTTT.

The J gene is TRBJ1-1, the V gene TRBV2; a weak D match, TRBD1 (5 bases). This CDR3 contains 12 residues. Per the germline V gene, CDR1 is SNHLY and CDR2 is FYNNEI. With 7 bases removed from V and 12 bases from J, the gap between germline ends came to 18 bases. CDR3 sequence reads: CASIVQVASSFF. The CDR3 coding sequence is TGTGCCAGCATTGTACAGGTCGCTTCGTCTTTCTTT. Together with reference TRBV2 and TRBJ1-1, the CDR3 gives the full variable domain: EPEVTQTPSHQVTQMGQEVILRCVPISNHLYFYWYRQILGQKVEFLVSFYNNEISEKSEIFDDQFSVERPDGSNFTLKIRSTKLEDSAMYFCASIVQVASSFFGQGTRLTVV.